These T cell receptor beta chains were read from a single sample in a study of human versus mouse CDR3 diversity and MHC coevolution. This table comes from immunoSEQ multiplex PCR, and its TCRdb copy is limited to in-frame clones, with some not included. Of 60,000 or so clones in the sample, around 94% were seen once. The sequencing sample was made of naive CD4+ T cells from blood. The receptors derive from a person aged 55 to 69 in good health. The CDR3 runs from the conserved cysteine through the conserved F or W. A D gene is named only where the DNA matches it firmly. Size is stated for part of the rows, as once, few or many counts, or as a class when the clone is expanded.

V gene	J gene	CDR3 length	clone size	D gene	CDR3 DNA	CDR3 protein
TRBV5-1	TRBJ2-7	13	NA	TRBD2	TGCGCCAGCAGCGGTAGCGGGAGGCCTGAGCAGTACTTC	CASSGSGRPEQYF
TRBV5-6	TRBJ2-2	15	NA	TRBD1	TGTGCCAGCTCTAGTACAGGGGGTTCCACCGGGGAGCTGTTTTTT	CASSSTGGSTGELFF
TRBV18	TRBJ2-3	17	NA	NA	TGTGCCAGCTCACCGGTCCTTACGGGTGCCGACGAGGGTACGCAGTATTTT	CASSPVLTGADEGTQYF
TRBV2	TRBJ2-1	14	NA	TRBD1	TGTGCCAGCAGTGGACAGGGGGCCCTCAATGAGCAGTTCTTC	CASSGQGALNEQFF
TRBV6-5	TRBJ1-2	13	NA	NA	TGTGCCAGCAGTAACGGACAGTTATATGGCTACACCTTC	CASSNGQLYGYTF
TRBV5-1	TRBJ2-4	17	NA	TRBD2	TGCGCCAGCAGCTTGGCGGGACTAGCGGGAGGGCCTGGCATTCAGTACTTC	CASSLAGLAGGPGIQYF
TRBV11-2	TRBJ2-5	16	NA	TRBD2	TGTGCCAGCAGCTCTTATAGCGGGAGTGGTGAAGAGACCCAGTACTTC	CASSSYSGSGEETQYF
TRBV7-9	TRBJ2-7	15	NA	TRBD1	TGTGCCAGCAGCCCGCGGACAGGAGAAAACTACGAGCAGTACTTC	CASSPRTGENYEQYF
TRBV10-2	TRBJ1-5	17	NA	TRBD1	TGCGCCAGCGGGACAGGCGACGCGTTGGGGCCGAATCAGCCCCAGCATTTT	CASGTGDALGPNQPQHF
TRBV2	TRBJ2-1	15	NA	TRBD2	TGTGCCAGCGCCTCCCCTAGCGGGAGAACGAATGAGCAGTTCTTC	CASASPSGRTNEQFF
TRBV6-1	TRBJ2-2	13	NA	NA	TGTGCCAGCAGTGGGCACAGGACCGGGGAGCTGTTTTTT	CASSGHRTGELFF
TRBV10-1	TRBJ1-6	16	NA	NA	TGCGCCAGCAGTGACTCCTCAGGAACACCTAATTCACCCCTCCACTTT	CASSDSSGTPNSPLHF
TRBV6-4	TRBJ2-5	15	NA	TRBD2	TGTGCCAGCAGACCGGGACTAGCGCCGCAAGAGACCCAGTACTTC	CASRPGLAPQETQYF
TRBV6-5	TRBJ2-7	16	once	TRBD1	TGTGCCAGCAGTTCCGACAGGGGGAAAAGTCTCCTCGAGCAGTACTTC	CASSSDRGKSLLEQYF
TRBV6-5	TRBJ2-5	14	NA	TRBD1	TGTGCCAGCAGTTACGACAGGGGGCGTGAGACCCAGTACTTC	CASSYDRGRETQYF
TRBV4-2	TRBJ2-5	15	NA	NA	TGTGCCAGCAGCCAAACTAGCCGACGGCAAGAGACCCAGTACTTC	CASSQTSRRQETQYF
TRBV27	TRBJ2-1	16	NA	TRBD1	TGTGCCAGCAGTTTCGCACGGACAGGGGGGCGCAATGAGCAGTTCTTC	CASSFARTGGRNEQFF
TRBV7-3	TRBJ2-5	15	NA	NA	TGTGCCAGCAGCCCAGAAGCCAGGGGCTGGGAGACCCAGTACTTC	CASSPEARGWETQYF
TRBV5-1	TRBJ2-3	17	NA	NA	TGCGCCAGCAGCTTGTTTGACAGGCGTCCTAGCACAGATACGCAGTATTTT	CASSLFDRRPSTDTQYF
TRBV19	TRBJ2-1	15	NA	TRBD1	TGTGCCAGTAGTATTGGACAGGGGGCATTGAGTGAGCAGTTCTTC	CASSIGQGALSEQFF
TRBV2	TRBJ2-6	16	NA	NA	TGTGCCAACATGCTCGCAGGGTACTCTGGGGCCAACGTCCTGACTTTC	CANMLAGYSGANVLTF
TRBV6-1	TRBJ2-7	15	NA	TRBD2	TGTGCCAGCAGTGGACTAGCGGAGGGTACCTACGAGCAGTACTTC	CASSGLAEGTYEQYF
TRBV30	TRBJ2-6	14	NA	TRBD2	TGTGCCCGGGGGGGTTTCTCGGGGGCCAACGTCCTGACTTTC	CARGGFSGANVLTF
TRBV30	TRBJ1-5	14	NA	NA	TGTGCCTGGAGTCGCAGCGGACGTGAGCAGCCCCAGCATTTT	CAWSRSGREQPQHF
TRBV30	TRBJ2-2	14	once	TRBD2	TGTGCCTGGAAAAAGCGGGAGAGCACCGGGGAGCTGTTTTTT	CAWKKRESTGELFF
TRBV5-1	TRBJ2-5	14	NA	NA	TGCGCCAGCAGCTTGGGTAGCGGAAAAGAGACCCAGTACTTC	CASSLGSGKETQYF
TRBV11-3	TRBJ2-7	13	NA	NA	TGTGCCAGCACCCGCGGGGGCCCCTACGAGCAGTACTTC	CASTRGGPYEQYF
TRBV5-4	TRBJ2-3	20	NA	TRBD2	TGTGCCAGCAGCTCCGGGGGACTAGCGGGAGGGTTGGCGTCCACAGATACGCAGTATTTT	CASSSGGLAGGLASTDTQYF
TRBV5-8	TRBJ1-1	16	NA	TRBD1	TGTGCCAGCAGCTTGGAGATGACAGGGGTGTTCACTGAAGCTTTCTTT	CASSLEMTGVFTEAFF
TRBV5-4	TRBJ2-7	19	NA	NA	TGTGCCAGCAGCTTGGACCGGGGATTGGGGGCCCGAAGCTCCTACGAGCAGTACTTC	CASSLDRGLGARSSYEQYF
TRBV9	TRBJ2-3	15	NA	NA	TGTGCCAGCAGCGTGGTGGGAGCTAGCACAGATACGCAGTATTTT	CASSVVGASTDTQYF
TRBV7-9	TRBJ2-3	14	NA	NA	TGTGCCAGCAGCAGCCCTAGCGCAAGAGATACGCAGTATTTT	CASSSPSARDTQYF
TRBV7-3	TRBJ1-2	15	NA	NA	TGTGCCAGCAGCTTATCGGCGCAGGGGCGGGATGGCTACACCTTC	CASSLSAQGRDGYTF
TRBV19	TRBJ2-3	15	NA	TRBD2	TGTGCCAGTAGTATCAGGACTAGTGGTGCAGATACGCAGTATTTT	CASSIRTSGADTQYF
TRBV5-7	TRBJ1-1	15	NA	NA	TGTGCCAGCAGCTTTATCGGCGGATTGAACACTGAAGCTTTCTTT	CASSFIGGLNTEAFF
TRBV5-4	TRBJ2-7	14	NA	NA	TGTGCCAGCGGACCACAGGGCGCTTCCTACGAGCAGTACTTC	CASGPQGASYEQYF
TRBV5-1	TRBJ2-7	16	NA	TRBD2	TGCGCCAGCAGCTTGGCCCCCGGCGGGAGTTCATACGAGCAGTACTTC	CASSLAPGGSSYEQYF
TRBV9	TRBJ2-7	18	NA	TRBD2	TGTGCCAGCAGCGCCTCGGGACTAGCGGGGGCGAGCTCCTACGAGCAGTACTTC	CASSASGLAGASSYEQYF
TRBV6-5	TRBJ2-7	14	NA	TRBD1	TGTGCCAGCAGTTCCCGGGACAGGGGGTACGAGCAGTACTTC	CASSSRDRGYEQYF
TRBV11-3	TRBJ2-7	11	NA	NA	TGTGCCAGCAGCTTCTCCTACGAGCAGTACTTC	CASSFSYEQYF
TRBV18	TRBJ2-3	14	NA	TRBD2	TGTGCCAGCTCCCCGACTAGCCTTACAGATACGCAGTATTTT	CASSPTSLTDTQYF
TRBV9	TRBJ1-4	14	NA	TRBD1	TGTGCCAGCGGCAGGACAGGGCTTAATGAAAAACTGTTTTTT	CASGRTGLNEKLFF
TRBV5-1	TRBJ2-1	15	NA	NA	TGCGCCAGCAGCCCCGGTGGTAGGGGCTACAATGAGCAGTTCTTC	CASSPGGRGYNEQFF
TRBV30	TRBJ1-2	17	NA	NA	TGTGCCTGGAGTGTACTTGTTCGCGCAGGGTTGAACTATGGCTACACCTTC	CAWSVLVRAGLNYGYTF
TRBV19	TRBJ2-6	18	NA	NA	TGTGCCAGCAATTCACTCTTCAGACAAGCCTCTGGGGCCAACGTCCTGACTTTC	CASNSLFRQASGANVLTF
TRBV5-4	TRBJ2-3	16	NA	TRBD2	TGTGCCAGCAGCTTGCCGGGACTAGCGTTGGTAGATACGCAGTATTTT	CASSLPGLALVDTQYF
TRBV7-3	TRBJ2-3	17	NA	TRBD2	TGTGCCAGCAGCTCCGGACTAGCGGGAGGAGTGGCAGATACGCAGTATTTT	CASSSGLAGGVADTQYF
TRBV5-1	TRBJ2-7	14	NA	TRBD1	TGCGCCAGCAGCCCTGACAGGGAAGGCTACGAGCAGTACTTC	CASSPDREGYEQYF
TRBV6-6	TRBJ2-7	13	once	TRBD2	TGTGCCAGCACCCCAAGCGGGAGTTACGAGCAGTACTTC	CASTPSGSYEQYF
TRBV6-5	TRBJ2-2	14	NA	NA	TGTGCCAGCAGCTTGGAGGGGAACACCGGGGAGCTGTTTTTT	CASSLEGNTGELFF
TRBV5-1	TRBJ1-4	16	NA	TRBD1	TGCGCCAGCAGTTCCGACAGGGCCGGGGCTAATGAAAAACTGTTTTTT	CASSSDRAGANEKLFF
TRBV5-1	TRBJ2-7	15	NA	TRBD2	TGCGCCAGCAGCACGGGACTAGCGGGAGGTGGCGAGCAGTACTTC	CASSTGLAGGGEQYF
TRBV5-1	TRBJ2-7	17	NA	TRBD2	TGCGCCAGCAGCTTGGGTGCGGGAGGGCCAAGCTCCTACGAGCAGTACTTC	CASSLGAGGPSSYEQYF
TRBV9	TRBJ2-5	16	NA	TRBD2	TGTGCCAGCAGCGCCGGAAGCGGGGGGGGAAAAGAGACCCAGTACTTC	CASSAGSGGGKETQYF